This T cell receptor beta chain was recovered during a study of preoperative IRX-2 immunotherapy in early breast cancer. Trimming stripped 4 bases from V and 5 bases from J, with 11 bases between. The CDR3 has 13 amino acids. CDR1 MNHEY and CDR2 SMNVEV come from the germline V gene (reference sequence). Treatment in this sample: preoperative locoregional IRX-2 cytokine immunotherapy. Patients received preoperative, locoregional IRX-2 cytokine immunotherapy in a phase Ib study. The protocol was immunoSEQ multiplex PCR, while the TCRdb copy is restricted to in-frame clones and leaves out a portion. The table records around 34,000 clones, roughly 96% of them present only once.

This material was acquired from a patient treated with IRX-2 immunotherapy. This clonotype originated in a human donor with breast cancer. The genes are TRBV27 and TRBJ1-2; D is unresolved. This chain's CDR3 is CASSSSDTYGYTF. The CDR3 DNA sequence: TGTGCCAGCAGTTCGAGCGATACTTATGGCTACACCTTC.